The 14 T cell receptor beta chains given below trace back to one sample, sequenced in a study of cytomegalovirus exposure and HLA in healthy donors. Primers for the PCR totalled 60 Vbeta and 13 Jbeta. The method was immunoSEQ multiplex PCR; TCRdb's version includes in-frame clones alone and lacks a portion of them. The sample lists 170,000 or so clones, 77% seen once, with less than 4.5% in the top ten. Sequencing was carried out using PBMCs. The origin of the receptors is a woman in her sixties or seventies in good health and CMV-seropositive.

This clone was detected once. This chain links TRBV27 with TRBJ2-7, with 7 bases that match TRBD1. From germline, CDR1 is MNHEY and CDR2 SMNVEV (reference sequence). The CDR3 has 13 residues. Trimming at V came to 6 bases and at J to 3 bases, leaving 5 bases not matched to a gene. In DNA form, the CDR3 reads TGTGCCAGCAGGAGGGGGCCCTTCTACGAGCAGTACTTC. It encodes CASRRGPFYEQYF.

V and J are TRBV18 and TRBJ2-5, with 8 bases aligning to TRBD1. The closer fit of TRBJ2-7 to the DNA end suggests the J call may be wrong. Germline V CDR1 and CDR2: KGHSH, LQKENI. This CDR3 contains 14 residues. CDR3 sequence: CASSPSPGGNEQYF. The CDR3 bases are TGTGCCAGCTCACCATCCCCAGGGGGCAACGAGCAGTACTTC.

The chain links TRBV7-3 to TRBJ2-7; 8 bases fit TRBD2. The CDR3 spans 16 residues. Germline CDR1 and CDR2: SGHTA and FQGTGA. V gave up 4 bases and J gave up 6 bases; unmatched junction bases: 14. The CDR3, as DNA: TGTGCCAGCAGCTCTGGCGCGGCGGGGGGACTTAGCGAGCAGTACTTC. Amino acid sequence: CASSSGAAGGLSEQYF.

V gene TRBV29-1 combines with J gene TRBJ2-1; 9 nucleotides match TRBD1. The CDR3 runs 14 residues. Germline V gives CDR1 SQVTM, CDR2 ANQGSEA. V was clipped by 1 base and J by 3 bases; unmatched bases: 1. CDR3 sequence reads: CSVEGQGGYNEQFF. The DNA of the CDR3 is TGCAGCGTTGAAGGACAGGGGGGCTACAATGAGCAGTTCTTC.

The chain combines TRBV30 with TRBJ2-4, with D hard to call. This CDR3 contains 15 residues. CDR1 is GTSNPN, CDR2 SVGIG, per germline (reference sequence). The germline V and J ends were trimmed by 1 base and 0 bases, with 10 bases remaining between them. The CDR3 DNA reads TGTGCCTGGAGTGGCGGTTACACAGCCAAAAACATTCAGTACTTC. It codes for CAWSGGYTAKNIQYF. Based on the CDR3 plus reference TRBV30 and TRBJ2-4, the full variable domain is SQTIHQWPATLVQPVGSPLSLECTVEGTSNPNLYWYRQAAGRGLQLLFYSVGIGQISSEVPQNLSASRPQDRQFILSSKKLLLSDSGFYLCAWSGGYTAKNIQYFGAGTRLSVL.

The rearrangement joins TRBV5-4 to TRBJ1-2, with D perhaps matching TRBD1 (6 bases). Trimming removed 0 bases from V and 6 bases from J, with 15 bases in between. There are 15 residues in the CDR3. Per the germline V gene, CDR1 is SGHNT and CDR2 is YYREEE (reference sequence). The CDR3 region is CASSLEVGAGDGYTF. For the CDR3, the DNA is TGTGCCAGCAGCTTGGAGGTTGGGGCAGGGGATGGCTACACCTTC. Variable domain in full (rest from reference TRBV5-4 and TRBJ1-2): ETGVTQSPTHLIKTRGQQVTLRCSSQSGHNTVSWYQQALGQGPQFIFQYYREEENGRGNFPPRFSGLQFPNYSSELNVNALELDDSALYLCASSLEVGAGDGYTFGSGTRLTVV.

This rearrangement joins TRBV28 to TRBJ2-7; 8 nucleotides line up with TRBD1. Germline CDR1 reads MDHEN; CDR2 reads SYDVKM. Trimming took 6 bases from V and 5 from J; bases not matched to a gene: 12. CDR3 length: 15 amino acids. The CDR3 is CASSRTQGVEDEQYF. The CDR3 region has the DNA TGTGCCAGCAGCCGGACACAGGGGGTCGAGGACGAGCAGTACTTC.

In DNA form, the CDR3 reads TGTGCCAGCAGCTTCAGGGGGTACCAAGAGACCCAGTACTTC. This gives the protein CASSFRGYQETQYF. This rearrangement joins TRBV5-4 to TRBJ2-5, with 7 bases matching TRBD1. Germline assignment: CDR1 SGHNT and CDR2 YYREEE (reference sequence). The CDR3 has 14 amino acids. V lost 2 bases, J lost 0 bases, and 1 base stayed unmatched.

The rearrangement uses TRBV28 and TRBJ2-1, with a tentative D call TRBD2 (6 bases). V lost 6 bases, J lost 3 bases, and 9 bases lay in between. Germline CDR1 reads MDHEN; CDR2 reads SYDVKM. The CDR3 runs to 13 residues. CDR3 loop: CASSTGSYNEQFF. The CDR3 DNA reads TGTGCCAGCAGCACCGGGAGCTACAATGAGCAGTTCTTC.

The chain is built from TRBV28 and TRBJ1-6; tentative D call: TRBD1 (6 bases). This CDR3 region has 16 residues. Germline V gene lookup returns CDR1 MDHEN and CDR2 SYDVKM. Trimming removed 6 bases from V and 7 bases from J, with 19 bases in between. The CDR3: CASRSGVGGGNSPLHF. CDR3 coding DNA: TGTGCCAGCAGGTCTGGGGTAGGGGGAGGGAATTCACCCCTCCACTTT.

This clone was found once. The V and J genes are TRBV27 and TRBJ1-6, with a weak D call TRBD1 (6 bases). The germline gives CDR1 MNHEY, CDR2 SMNVEV (reference sequence). V lost 2 bases and J lost 7, with 12 bases in between. The CDR3 totals 15 residues. The chain's CDR3 is CASSLGQLLNSPLHF. In DNA, the CDR3 is TGTGCCAGCAGTTTAGGACAGTTACTAAATTCACCCCTCCACTTT.

The rearrangement uses TRBV11-1 and TRBJ2-7, with TRBD2 identical over 7 bases. CDR1 and CDR2 from the germline V gene are SGHAT and FQDESV (reference sequence). V shed 5 bases, J shed 2 bases, and the junction held 3 bases outside the gene matches. The CDR3 totals 13 residues. For the CDR3, the DNA is TGTGCCAGCAGCCGGGAGGCCGCCTACGAGCAGTACTTC. Protein sequence: CASSREAAYEQYF.

This chain joins TRBV11-3 and TRBJ2-5; weak D call: TRBD2 (6 bases). Trimming shortened V by 5 bases and J by 5 bases, and 15 bases separated the two germline ends. CDR1 and CDR2 from the germline V gene are SGHNT and YENEEA. CDR3 length: 14 residues. Here the CDR3 reads CASSPPGSAETQYF. The CDR3 DNA reads as TGTGCCAGCAGCCCCCCCGGGAGCGCGGAGACCCAGTACTTC.

The chain carries TRBV6-6 and TRBJ1-3, with 9 bases fitting TRBD1. J was trimmed by 0 bases and V by 6 bases; bases with no gene match: 6. Germline V gives CDR1 MNHNY, CDR2 SVGAGI (reference sequence). CDR3 size: 16 residues. Here the CDR3 reads CASRGQGTSSGNTIYF. CDR3 in DNA: TGTGCCAGCAGGGGACAGGGTACCTCCTCTGGAAACACCATATATTTT.